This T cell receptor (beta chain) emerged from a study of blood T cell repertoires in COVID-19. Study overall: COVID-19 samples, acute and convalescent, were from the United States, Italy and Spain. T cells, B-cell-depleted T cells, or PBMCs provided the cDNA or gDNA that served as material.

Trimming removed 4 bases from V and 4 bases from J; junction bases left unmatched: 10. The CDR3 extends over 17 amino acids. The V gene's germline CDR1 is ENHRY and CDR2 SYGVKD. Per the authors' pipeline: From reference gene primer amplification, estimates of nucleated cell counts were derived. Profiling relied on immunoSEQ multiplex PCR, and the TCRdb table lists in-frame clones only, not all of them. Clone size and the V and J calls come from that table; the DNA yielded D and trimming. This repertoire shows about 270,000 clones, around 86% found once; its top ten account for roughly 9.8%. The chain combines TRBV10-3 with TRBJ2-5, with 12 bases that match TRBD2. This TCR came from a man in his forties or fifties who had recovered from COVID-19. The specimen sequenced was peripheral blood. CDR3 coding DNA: TGTGCCATCAGTGCGACTAGCGGGAGTTCGGTTGCAGAGACCCAGTACTTC. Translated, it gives CAISATSGSSVAETQYF.